The 27 T cell receptor beta chains reported below all come from one sample, sequenced in a study of radiotherapy plus CTLA-4 blockade in lung cancer. The assay was immunoSEQ multiplex PCR, and TCRdb's table has in-frame clones only and misses some. Found here are about 88,000 clones, about two thirds of them singletons; the top ten hold over 13%. The sequencing here drew on peripheral blood, taken from a patient treated with radiotherapy plus ipilimumab. The receptors derive from a human donor with non-small cell lung cancer that progressed on radiotherapy plus ipilimumab.

This chain uses TRBV19 with TRBJ2-7; 10 nucleotides agree with TRBD1. The V gene end was trimmed by 5 bases and the J gene end by 12 bases; junction bases not matched to a gene: 16. Germline assignment: CDR1 LNHDA and CDR2 SQIVND (reference sequence). The CDR3 contains 15 residues. The CDR3 sequence is CASSDSGTGARKSYF. The DNA of the CDR3 is TGTGCCAGTAGTGACTCCGGGACAGGGGCTCGGAAGTCGTACTTC.

This chain links TRBV9 with TRBJ2-1; 7 bases agree with TRBD2. The CDR3 spans 18 residues. Germline CDR1 reads SGDLS; CDR2 reads YYNGEE. The V segment lost 4 bases and the J segment 2 bases; nucleotides outside the gene matches: 15. The CDR3, as DNA: TGTGCCAGCAGCTCCCTCTCGGGGGGAGCCAATACCTACAATGAGCAGTTCTTC. This gives the protein CASSSLSGGANTYNEQFF.

The DNA of the CDR3 is TGCGCCAGCAGCTTGAGGGGCCCAAGTTGGGACACTGAAGCTTTCTTT. Translated, it gives CASSLRGPSWDTEAFF. The chain links TRBV5-1 to TRBJ1-1; TRBD1 is a possible D gene (5 bases). Trimming removed 1 base from V and 3 bases from J, with 16 bases in between. This CDR3 has 16 amino acids. Germline V gene lookup returns CDR1 SGHRS and CDR2 YFSETQ.

V gene TRBV18 combines with J gene TRBJ2-2, with D possibly called TRBD1 or TRBD2 (5 bases each). Germline V gene data show CDR1 as KGHSH and CDR2 as LQKENI. V was clipped by 2 bases and J by 1 base, with 14 bases between them. The CDR3 is 17 amino acids. CDR3 DNA: TGTGCCAGCTCACCAACCGGGGCAGGGAAGAACACCGGGGAGCTGTTTTTT. This encodes CASSPTGAGKNTGELFF.

There are a few counts of this clone. The rearrangement joins TRBV12-5 to TRBJ1-5; D is unclear. The germline V and J ends were trimmed by 2 bases and 4 bases, with 6 bases remaining between them. CDR1 is LGHNT and CDR2 is FRNRAP in the germline V gene. The CDR3 sequence is 13 residues long. CDR3 coding DNA: TGTGCTAGTGGTTTGAACGCTAATCAGCCCCAGCATTTT. Amino acids: CASGLNANQPQHF.

A note on this clone: This may be a read error, as it is one base from a much larger clone. The J gene is TRBJ2-1, the V gene TRBV9; D unresolved. The germline V gene has CDR1 SGDLS and CDR2 YYNGEE. This CDR3 has 12 amino acids. V lost 3 bases and J lost 2, with 3 bases in between. CDR3 DNA: TGTGCCAGCAGCGACACCTACAATGAGCAGTTCTTC. Protein: CASSDTYNEQFF.

In this sample, this clone turned up once. This chain uses TRBV29-1 with TRBJ1-2; D not certain. The germline V gene has CDR1 SQVTM and CDR2 ANQGSEA. The CDR3 totals 11 residues. Between the trimmed V and J ends, which lost 5 bases and 7 bases, there was a span of 11 bases. The DNA of the CDR3 is TGCAGCGTTATGGGCTCCCTTGGCTACACCTTC. This sequence encodes CSVMGSLGYTF.

This clone has a single count. The chain has TRBV6-5 and TRBJ2-3; D is unresolved. This CDR3 spans 12 amino acids. Looked up from germline, CDR1 is MNHEY and CDR2 is SVGAGI. The V end was cut by 6 bases, the J end by 4 bases, with 8 bases between. CDR3 nucleotides: TGTGCCAGCAGGCAAGGCGCAGATACGCAGTATTTT. Translating gives CASRQGADTQYF.

The V gene is TRBV6-1, the J gene TRBJ1-1; 7 bases fit TRBD1. The CDR3 contains 14 residues. From germline, CDR1 is MNHNS and CDR2 SASEGT. V shed 4 bases and J 4 bases; nucleotides not matched to a gene: 6. For the CDR3, the DNA is TGTGCCAGCAGTGTTGACAGGACAGGCACTGAAGCTTTCTTT. This gives the protein CASSVDRTGTEAFF.

The rearrangement joins TRBV28 to TRBJ2-1; D ambiguous. This CDR3 region has 13 residues. The germline gives CDR1 MDHEN, CDR2 SYDVKM. The ends were cut back, 5 bases at V and 4 bases at J, with 9 bases in the middle. CDR3 nucleotide sequence: TGTGCCAGCAGTCTGCGACTGTACAATGAGCAGTTCTTC. Translation gives CASSLRLYNEQFF.

J is TRBJ2-3 and V is TRBV7-9; D not resolved. There are 12 residues in the CDR3. Germline-derived CDR1 and CDR2 are SEHNR and FQNEAQ (reference sequence). Trimming removed 7 bases from V and 0 bases from J, with 5 bases in between. CDR3 in amino acids: CASTVSTDTQYF. CDR3 bases: TGTGCCAGCACCGTTAGCACAGATACGCAGTATTTT.

This clone ranks as medium-sized. This rearrangement joins TRBV5-6 to TRBJ2-7; no clear D. Trimming cost V 4 bases and J 2 bases, with 7 bases left between them. The germline gives CDR1 SGHDT, CDR2 YYEEEE. This CDR3 has 12 residues. The DNA of the CDR3 is TGTGCCAGCAGCCGGTGGGCCTACGAGCAGTACTTC. It codes for CASSRWAYEQYF.

This clone has just one count. V and J are TRBV9 and TRBJ1-1; D is uncertain. The CDR3 is 12 amino acids. V was clipped by 4 bases and J by 0 bases, with 4 bases between them. Germline V gives CDR1 SGDLS, CDR2 YYNGEE. CDR3 sequence: CASSPLNTEAFF. DNA for the CDR3: TGTGCCAGCAGCCCCCTGAACACTGAAGCTTTCTTT.

The V gene is TRBV5-1, the J gene TRBJ2-3; D may be TRBD1 or TRBD2 (5 bases each). The germline V and J ends were trimmed by 0 bases and 4 bases, with 12 bases remaining between them. The CDR3 has 15 residues. Germline V lookup: CDR1 SGHRS, CDR2 YFSETQ. CDR3 in DNA: TGCGCCAGCAGCTTGGGGGGGAATGAGGCAGATACGCAGTATTTT. The encoded protein is CASSLGGNEADTQYF.

In nucleotides, the CDR3 is TGTGCCAGCAGTTTTGGGTACCGGGACAGGGGGCGATTTAGCTATGGCTACACCTTC. Protein: CASSFGYRDRGRFSYGYTF. The gene calls are TRBV28 and TRBJ1-2; TRBD1 aligns across 12 bases. The CDR3 loop spans 19 amino acids. The V gene end was trimmed by 3 bases and the J gene end by 4 bases; junction bases not matched to a gene: 15. The germline V gene encodes CDR1 MDHEN and CDR2 SYDVKM.

The chain joins TRBV16 to TRBJ1-5, with D possibly TRBD1 on 6 matching bases. CDR3 size: 14 residues. The germline gives CDR1 KGHSY, CDR2 FQNENV. V was cut by 7 bases and J by 3 bases, with 13 bases left in between. In nucleotides, the CDR3 is TGTGCCAGCACCCTAGACAGGCCCAATCAGCCCCAGCATTTT. Translated, it gives CASTLDRPNQPQHF.

This clone is labeled as medium-sized. Different DNA sequences within this sample yield the same CDR3. The chain employs TRBV4-3 and TRBJ2-1, with D possibly TRBD2 on 5 matching bases. This CDR3 is 15 amino acids long. From germline, CDR1 is LGHNA and CDR2 YSLEER. The V gene lost 0 bases and the J gene lost 1 base, with 7 bases spanning the gap. The CDR3 sequence is CASSQDRGSYNEQFF. The CDR3 DNA reads TGCGCCAGCAGCCAAGATCGGGGTTCCTACAATGAGCAGTTCTTC.

The rearrangement joins TRBV7-9 to TRBJ2-5; D is uncertain. The CDR3 is 15 amino acids. Trimming left V 5 bases short and J 2 bases short, with 15 bases between. CDR1 is SEHNR and CDR2 is FQNEAQ in the germline V gene (reference sequence). The CDR3 nucleotides read TGTGCCAGCAGCCCGGTGACGTCAGCGCAAGAGACCCAGTACTTC. Translated, it gives CASSPVTSAQETQYF.

V gene TRBV19 combines with J gene TRBJ1-1; D gene unclear. The CDR3 consists of 15 residues. Trimming shortened V by 3 bases and J by 5 bases, and 16 bases separated the two germline ends. Germline CDR1 is LNHDA and CDR2 is SQIVND (reference sequence). The CDR3 is CASSIGVGAGTEAFF. The CDR3 region has the DNA TGTGCCAGTAGTATCGGTGTGGGCGCGGGTACTGAAGCTTTCTTT.

The chain carries TRBV1 and TRBJ2-3; TRBD2 is taken as the D call from the table, unchecked against the DNA. TRBV1 is deemed a pseudogene. This CDR3 region has 16 residues. In nucleotides, the CDR3 is TGCACCAGCAGCCCAACTAGCGGGACTAATATAGATACGCAGTATTTT. As protein: CTSSPTSGTNIDTQYF.

This clone was found once. The chain couples TRBV27 to TRBJ2-7, with D possibly matching TRBD1 (5 bases). The CDR3 contains 14 residues. Trimming removed 4 bases from V and 2 bases from J, with 12 bases in between. Germline CDR1 and CDR2: MNHEY and SMNVEV (reference sequence). The DNA of the CDR3 is TGTGCCAGCAGTTCCTCCAGGGAACCCTACGAGCAGTACTTC. Amino acids: CASSSSREPYEQYF.

This chain links TRBV5-1 with TRBJ1-5, with 8 bases lining up with TRBD1. Germline values: CDR1 SGHRS, CDR2 YFSETQ. Germline trimming cut 1 base from V and 5 bases from J; bases unmatched to any gene: 2. This CDR3 has 14 amino acids. DNA for the CDR3: TGCGCCAGCAGCTTGATGACAGGGGATCAGCCCCAGCATTTT. It specifies CASSLMTGDQPQHF.

This sequence joins TRBV18 and TRBJ1-5, with TRBD1 matching over 8 bases. Germline CDR1 reads KGHSH; CDR2 reads LQKENI. CDR3 length: 15 amino acids. The junction had 4 bases not matched to a gene; V was cut back by 6 bases and J by 0 bases. The CDR3 loop is CASSRDRNSNQPQHF. The CDR3 DNA sequence: TGTGCCAGCTCCCGGGACAGGAATAGCAATCAGCCCCAGCATTTT.

This sequence joins TRBV9 and TRBJ1-5, with 8 positions matching TRBD1. V trimming: 3 bases; J trimming: 8 bases; junction bases outside the gene matches: 13. Germline V gene lookup returns CDR1 SGDLS and CDR2 YYNGEE. The CDR3 spans 16 residues. CDR3 coding DNA: TGTGCCAGCAGCGAACAGGGGGGTCTGGAGGGAGAGCCCCAGCATTTT. It translates to CASSEQGGLEGEPQHF.

The J gene is TRBJ2-3, the V gene TRBV4-3; possible D gene TRBD1, 5 bases. This CDR3 contains 15 residues. Trimming shortened V by 3 bases and J by 2 bases, and 12 bases separated the two germline ends. Looked up from germline, CDR1 is LGHNA and CDR2 is YSLEER. The CDR3 region has the DNA TGCGCCAGCAGCCACCAACAGGAGACCACAGATACGCAGTATTTT. Amino acid sequence: CASSHQQETTDTQYF.

The CDR3 bases are TGTGCCTGGAGTCGACAGATTCAGGAGAAAGGCTACACCTTC. Its translation: CAWSRQIQEKGYTF. The V call is TRBV30, the J call TRBJ1-2; D possibly corresponds to TRBD1 (5 bases). The V and J ends lost 2 bases and 8 bases respectively, with 18 bases between them. CDR3 length: 14 amino acids. Per germline, CDR1 GTSNPN and CDR2 SVGIG (reference sequence). Full variable domain (missing parts from reference TRBV30 and TRBJ1-2): SQTIHQWPATLVQPVGSPLSLECTVEGTSNPNLYWYRQAAGRGLQLLFYSVGIGQISSEVPQNLSASRPQDRQFILSSKKLLLSDSGFYLCAWSRQIQEKGYTFGSGTRLTVV.

The V and J genes are TRBV7-2 and TRBJ2-6, with no clear D. CDR3 length: 15 residues. The germline CDR1 and CDR2 sequences are SGHTA and FQGNSA. V was pared by 3 bases and J by 0 bases, with 6 bases between. The CDR3 bases are TGTGCCAGCAGCTTTCATAGCTCTGGGGCCAACGTCCTGACTTTC. Translated, it gives CASSFHSSGANVLTF.